This T cell receptor (beta chain) was identified in a study of T-cell memory formation after mild COVID-19. 5'RACE with constant-segment primers yielded barcoded, UMI-tagged TCR alpha and TCR beta cDNA libraries. Via MiXCR, TCRdb re-called the 5' RACE reads, giving one row per CDR3 protein. The sample lists around 180,000 distinct CDR3 sequences, roughly 17% occurring once. This CDR3 spans 15 amino acids. Unmatched junction bases numbered 4, after V lost 0 bases and J lost 6 bases. Germline V lookup: CDR1 MNHEY, CDR2 SVGAGI. This clonotype was obtained from an adult woman who had mild COVID-19 (a few samples of this study predate the infection). Cell type and time point are not known. The specimen sequenced was PBMCs or a T cell subset sorted from them (not recorded which). The chain links TRBV6-5 to TRBJ2-5; TRBD1 aligns across 10 bases. The CDR3 here is CASSYSTGGGKTQYF. The CDR3 nucleotides are TGTGCCAGCAGTTACTCGACAGGGGGCGGGAAGACCCAGTACTTC.